The rows below give T cell receptor beta chains drawn from one sample of a study of shared clonotypes between healthy human individuals. TCRdb keeps only in-frame clones here, not all; method: immunoSEQ multiplex PCR. The sample shows approximately 2.5 million clones, approximately 94% of them seen only once. The sample consisted of naive CD4+ T cells from PBMCs. The receptors derive from a man in his late teens or twenties in good health. Some clones in this sample may be carry-over from other donors' samples. Each CDR3 is given with its conserved first and last residue. D genes are given only for firm matches. Not every row has a clone size; where given, it reads once, few, many or a size class.

d_call	v_call	clone_size	j_call	cdr3_aa	cdr3_nt
NA	TRBV19	NA	TRBJ2-1	CAGSIGPYNEQFF	TGTGCCGGTAGTATAGGTCCGTACAATGAGCAGTTCTTC
NA	TRBV29-1	NA	TRBJ1-3	CSVLAYSGNTIYF	TGCAGCGTTCTTGCCTACTCTGGAAACACCATATATTTT
NA	TRBV6-6	NA	TRBJ2-7	CASRMIGESSYEQYF	TGTGCCAGCCGAATGATCGGGGAGAGCTCCTACGAGCAGTACTTC
NA	TRBV21-1	NA	TRBJ2-7	CASSKLVAGGPYEQYF	TGTGCCAGCAGCAAACTTGTAGCGGGAGGGCCCTACGAGCAGTACTTC
TRBD2	TRBV6-6	NA	TRBJ2-5	CASSSSSGSKETQYF	TGTGCCAGCAGTTCCTCAAGCGGGAGTAAAGAGACCCAGTACTTC
TRBD2	TRBV29-1	NA	TRBJ2-5	CSVGSAGGRETQYF	TGCAGCGTTGGATCGGCGGGAGGGAGAGAGACCCAGTACTTC
TRBD1	TRBV18	NA	TRBJ1-2	CASSPLDRGGYGYTF	TGTGCCAGCTCACCCCTCGACAGGGGCGGGTATGGCTACACCTTC
TRBD2	TRBV9	NA	TRBJ2-1	CASSPRLAGYNEQFF	TGTGCCAGCAGCCCCCGTCTAGCGGGCTACAATGAGCAGTTCTTC
TRBD1	TRBV11-3	NA	TRBJ2-3	CASSLGWDRVADTQYF	TGTGCCAGCAGCTTGGGCTGGGACAGGGTTGCGGATACGCAGTATTTT
NA	TRBV28	NA	TRBJ2-7	CASRTLNPYEQYF	TGTGCCAGTCGGACGTTGAACCCCTACGAGCAGTACTTC
TRBD1	TRBV11-2	NA	TRBJ2-2	CASRKYRGANTGELFF	TGTGCCAGCAGGAAATACAGGGGCGCAAACACCGGGGAGCTGTTTTTT
NA	TRBV5-4	NA	TRBJ1-4	CASSLDATDEKLFF	TGTGCCAGCAGCCTGGACGCAACTGATGAAAAACTGTTTTTT
NA	TRBV7-9	once	TRBJ2-2	CASHVIGDTGELFF	TGTGCCAGCCATGTTATAGGGGACACCGGGGAGCTGTTTTTT
NA	TRBV28	NA	TRBJ1-2	CASTPGGANYGYTF	TGTGCCAGCACTCCGGGGGGGGCTAACTATGGCTACACCTTC
TRBD2	TRBV7-3	NA	TRBJ2-1	CASSSPTGTSGRNEQFF	TGTGCCAGCAGCTCCCCCACCGGGACTAGCGGGAGGAATGAGCAGTTCTTC
TRBD2	TRBV7-8	NA	TRBJ2-3	CASSLTSSTDTQYF	TGTGCCAGCAGCTTGACTAGCAGCACAGATACGCAGTATTTT
NA	TRBV4-1	NA	TRBJ2-7	CASSVAILYEQYF	TGCGCCAGCAGCGTAGCGATTCTCTACGAGCAGTACTTC
TRBD2	TRBV6-5	NA	TRBJ2-5	CASSSTSLQETQYF	TGTGCCAGCAGTTCGACTAGCCTCCAAGAGACCCAGTACTTC
NA	TRBV28	NA	TRBJ2-7	CASRVQDGQSSYEQYF	TGTGCCAGCAGGGTCCAGGATGGTCAGAGCTCCTACGAGCAGTACTTC
TRBD1	TRBV5-6	NA	TRBJ1-1	CASSLDRGWTEAFF	TGTGCCAGCAGCTTGGACAGGGGATGGACTGAAGCTTTCTTT
NA	TRBV15	NA	TRBJ1-2	CATSREIFGDGYTF	TGTGCCACCAGCCGGGAGATTTTTGGGGATGGCTACACCTTC
TRBD2	TRBV5-1	NA	TRBJ2-7	CASSLVGAGGGSYEQYF	TGCGCCAGCAGCTTGGTGGGGGCGGGAGGCGGCTCCTACGAGCAGTACTTC
TRBD1	TRBV28	few	TRBJ1-2	CASSRTGQGYTF	TGTGCCAGCAGTAGGACAGGGCAGGGCTACACCTTC
TRBD2	TRBV6-5	NA	TRBJ2-7	CASSSTGTRRTEQYF	TGTGCCAGCAGTTCCACCGGGACTAGGCGCACCGAGCAGTACTTC
NA	TRBV4-2	NA	TRBJ2-7	CASSQGGQSYYEQYF	TGTGCCAGCAGCCAGGGGGGACAGTCTTACTACGAGCAGTACTTC
NA	TRBV2	NA	TRBJ1-1	CASRGARGTEAFF	TGTGCCAGCAGGGGGGCCCGAGGAACTGAAGCTTTCTTT
NA	TRBV7-9	NA	TRBJ1-1	CASSFLGNRTEAFF	TGTGCCAGCAGCTTCTTGGGGAACCGCACTGAAGCTTTCTTT
TRBD2	TRBV6-5	NA	TRBJ2-4	CASSRRLAEDIQYF	TGTGCCAGCAGTCGCCGTCTAGCGGAGGACATTCAGTACTTC
TRBD1	TRBV27	NA	TRBJ1-1	CASSLLTQGTAFF	TGTGCCAGCAGTCTGCTGACACAGGGGACAGCTTTCTTT
NA	TRBV7-9	NA	TRBJ2-5	CASSRLAPGGQETQYF	TGTGCCAGCAGCCGTCTAGCCCCTGGGGGCCAAGAGACCCAGTACTTC
NA	TRBV7-2	NA	TRBJ2-3	CASSLLGPGTDTQYF	TGTGCCAGCAGCTTGTTGGGGCCGGGAACAGATACGCAGTATTTT
TRBD2	TRBV7-2	once	TRBJ2-5	CASLLWGTKQETQYF	TGTGCCAGCCTCCTATGGGGGACTAAGCAAGAGACCCAGTACTTC
NA	TRBV11-2	NA	TRBJ2-1	CASSLVPGQGIYNEQFF	TGTGCCAGCAGCTTAGTTCCCGGGCAGGGGATCTACAATGAGCAGTTCTTC
NA	TRBV6-5	NA	TRBJ1-1	CASSYSMETAQAFF	TGTGCCAGCAGTTACTCGATGGAGACAGCGCAAGCTTTCTTT
NA	TRBV7-8	once	TRBJ1-4	CASSSQGSGTNEKLFF	TGTGCCAGCAGCTCCCAGGGGAGCGGAACTAATGAAAAACTGTTTTTT
TRBD1	TRBV28	NA	TRBJ2-6	CASSLGQPGANVLTF	TGTGCCAGCAGTTTGGGACAGCCTGGGGCCAACGTCCTGACTTTC
TRBD1	TRBV7-3	NA	TRBJ2-2	CASSLNSGGNTGELFF	TGTGCCAGCAGCTTAAATTCAGGGGGGAACACCGGGGAGCTGTTTTTT
NA	TRBV30	NA	TRBJ1-1	CAWSFRSGDAFF	TGTGCCTGGAGTTTTCGGTCCGGGGATGCTTTCTTT
NA	TRBV5-1	NA	TRBJ2-3	CASSPRGREPDTQYF	TGCGCCAGCAGCCCCCGCGGGCGGGAACCAGATACGCAGTATTTT
TRBD2	TRBV7-6	NA	TRBJ2-5	CASSSGRVRQETQYF	TGTGCCAGCAGCTCGGGGAGGGTTAGGCAAGAGACCCAGTACTTC